Listed below are T cell receptor beta chains from one sample, sequenced in a study of blood T cell repertoires in COVID-19. Assay used: immunoSEQ multiplex PCR; TCRdb lists only in-frame clones, some missing. The sample gives around 260,000 clones, roughly 88% of which show up once; 3% is in the top ten. The specimen was peripheral blood. The receptors stem from a young woman with active or convalescent COVID-19. Both conserved end residues are part of each CDR3. A D gene is named only where the DNA matches it firmly. Rows give clone size only sometimes, using once, few, many, or a class for an expanded clone.

cdr3_nt	cdr3_aa	clone_size	v_call	j_call	d_call
TGTGCCAGCAGGCTTGGGAGGAGCTATGGCTACACCTTC	CASRLGRSYGYTF	NA	TRBV12-3/TRBV12-4	TRBJ1-2	NA
TGTGCCAGCAGCCAAAGGACAGGGGGCACCGGGGAGCTGTTTTTT	CASSQRTGGTGELFF	NA	TRBV3-1/TRBV3-2	TRBJ2-2	TRBD1
TGTGCCAGCAGTGGAGTATATAGCAATCAGCCCCAGCATTTT	CASSGVYSNQPQHF	NA	TRBV2	TRBJ1-5	NA
TGTGCCAGCAGCCAGGGCCGGGTAAAAAACACTGAAGCTTTCTTT	CASSQGRVKNTEAFF	NA	TRBV7-2	TRBJ1-1	NA
TGTGCCAGTAAAATAGCGCAGGACACTGAAGCTTTCTTT	CASKIAQDTEAFF	NA	TRBV19	TRBJ1-1	NA
TGTGCCTCCAAGGACAGACCAAACACTGAAGCTTTCTTT	CASKDRPNTEAFF	once	TRBV19	TRBJ1-1	NA
TGTGCCAGCAGCTTAGGGGACTCTGACAATCAGCCCCAGCATTTT	CASSLGDSDNQPQHF	NA	TRBV7-9	TRBJ1-5	NA
TGTGCCAGCAGCGAGGGGCCGGGGGTCAACACCATATATTTT	CASSEGPGVNTIYF	once	TRBV9	TRBJ1-3	NA
TGTGCCAGCAGCTTAGGCCAGGGACAGGGGGGGGAGCAGTACTTC	CASSLGQGQGGEQYF	NA	TRBV7-2	TRBJ2-7	TRBD1
TGTGCCAGCAGCTTCAAAGGTGAAGGGGGCCACGAGCAGTACTTC	CASSFKGEGGHEQYF	NA	TRBV6-2/TRBV6-3	TRBJ2-7	TRBD1
TGTGCCAGCAGCCGATCAGGGGCAGATACGCAGTATTTT	CASSRSGADTQYF	NA	TRBV5-4	TRBJ2-3	NA
TGTGCCAGCAGCGTCCAGGGTCGCCTCCACTTT	CASSVQGRLHF	NA	TRBV11-2	TRBJ1-6	NA
TGCGCCAGCAGCTTGAATATGGGTACAGGGGGCTCAGATACGCAGTATTTT	CASSLNMGTGGSDTQYF	NA	TRBV5-1	TRBJ2-3	TRBD1
TGCGCCAGCAGCCAAGGGTTGGGGCACTCTGGAAACACCATATATTTT	CASSQGLGHSGNTIYF	NA	TRBV4-3	TRBJ1-3	NA
TGTGCCAGTAGTATAGTAGGGAGAAACAGCTACACCTTC	CASSIVGRNSYTF	NA	TRBV19	TRBJ1-2	NA
TGTGCCAGCAGCGTCGCGGGGGGGAACGAGCAGTACTTC	CASSVAGGNEQYF	NA	TRBV5-6	TRBJ2-7	TRBD2
TGTGCCAGCAGTGCAGGAACCTACGAGCAGTACTTC	CASSAGTYEQYF	NA	TRBV2	TRBJ2-7	NA
TGTGCCTGGAGCATGCCCGGGGACACCGGGGAGCTGTTTTTT	CAWSMPGDTGELFF	NA	TRBV30	TRBJ2-2	NA
TGTGCCAGCTCACCACTGTTTGGGACTAGCGTCCCCGAGCAGTACTTC	CASSPLFGTSVPEQYF	NA	TRBV18	TRBJ2-7	TRBD2
TGTGCCAGCAGCTTAGACGGGGGGGAGGGAGAGACCCAGTACTTC	CASSLDGGEGETQYF	NA	TRBV7-2	TRBJ2-5	TRBD2
TGCGCCAGCAGCCAATCCATCGCTAACAATGAGCAGTTCTTC	CASSQSIANNEQFF	NA	TRBV4-3	TRBJ2-1	NA
TGCGCCAGCAGCCAAGACAGGGCTCTGGGCACTGAAGCTTTCTTT	CASSQDRALGTEAFF	NA	TRBV4-1	TRBJ1-1	NA
TGTGCCACCAGTGACCCGGGACAGGGCGGCACAGATACGCAGTATTTT	CATSDPGQGGTDTQYF	NA	TRBV24-1	TRBJ2-3	TRBD1
TGTGCCAGAAGGGACGCCTGTACGGCGGGAGCGGACACTGAAGCTTTCTTT	CARRDACTAGADTEAFF	NA	TRBV14	TRBJ1-1	NA
TGTGCCAGCTCACCAAGACACCGACAAGAGACCCAGTACTTC	CASSPRHRQETQYF	NA	TRBV18	TRBJ2-5	NA
TGTGCCATCAACCCGACAGGGGCCACAGATACGCAGTATTTT	CAINPTGATDTQYF	NA	TRBV10-3	TRBJ2-3	TRBD1
TGTGCCAGCAGCTTAGCCGGGGGATTTGCTGAAGCTTTCTTT	CASSLAGGFAEAFF	NA	TRBV7-6	TRBJ1-1	NA
TGTGCCTGGAGTGTCAATGGACAGGGGTTCGGCTACACCTTC	CAWSVNGQGFGYTF	NA	TRBV30	TRBJ1-2	TRBD1
TGTGCCATCAGTGACGGGAGGGACCTAACTAATGAAAAACTGTTTTTT	CAISDGRDLTNEKLFF	once	TRBV10-3	TRBJ1-4	NA
TGTGCCAGCAGGGAGGACTATAACACTGAAGCTTTCTTT	CASREDYNTEAFF	NA	TRBV7-9	TRBJ1-1	NA
TGCGCCAGCAGCCAAGACTCAGATACGCAGTATTTT	CASSQDSDTQYF	NA	TRBV4-1	TRBJ2-3	NA
TGTGCCAGCAGCCCCCTGGCGGGGGGGACCCAGTACTTC	CASSPLAGGTQYF	NA	TRBV7-3	TRBJ2-5	TRBD2
TGTGCCAGCAGCCCCCTGGAGGGACGCTATAACTATGGCTACACCTTC	CASSPLEGRYNYGYTF	NA	TRBV5-6	TRBJ1-2	NA
TGTGCCAGCAGTTCTTCCGGACAGGGCGGCGGGGAGCTGTTTTTT	CASSSSGQGGGELFF	NA	TRBV27	TRBJ2-2	TRBD1
TGCGCCAGCAGCCAAGAGTGGACAGGGCGTGAAAAACTGTTTTTT	CASSQEWTGREKLFF	NA	TRBV4-3	TRBJ1-4	TRBD1
TGCAGTGCTAGTGCGGGGACCTACGAGCAGTACTTC	CSASAGTYEQYF	NA	TRBV20-1	TRBJ2-7	NA
TGTGCCACCAGCAGCCCCCGACAGAGGAGGGGGGGGGAGCAGTACTTC	CATSSPRQRRGGEQYF	NA	TRBV15	TRBJ2-7	NA
TGTGCCAGCAGCTCGGCGGGGGGGTACAATGAGCAGTTCTTC	CASSSAGGYNEQFF	NA	TRBV6-5	TRBJ2-1	TRBD2
TGCGCCAGCAGCCTCAGGGGAGCCGGGGCCAACGTCCTGACTTTC	CASSLRGAGANVLTF	NA	TRBV5-1	TRBJ2-6	NA